This paragraph covers one T cell receptor (beta chain) sequence. Its antigen is currently unknown. 5'RACE, which relied on constant-segment primers, yielded TCR alpha and TCR beta cDNA libraries carrying sample barcodes and UMIs. TCRdb recomputed calls from the 5' RACE reads with MiXCR, one row per CDR3 protein. The profile shows a few hundred thousand distinct CDR3 sequences, approximately 29% of them singletons. The sample comes from a study of T-cell memory formation after mild COVID-19. Notes on the study in general: CD8+ contracting clones occupied EMRA, while CD4+ ones occupied mainly CM and EM.

The sequencing sample was made of PBMCs or a T cell subset sorted from them (not recorded which). The TCR was taken from an adult woman who had mild COVID-19 (a few samples of this study predate the infection). Cell type and time point are not known.

The chain's CDR3 is CASSIEGVGGYTF. The DNA for the CDR3 is TGTGCCAGTAGTATCGAGGGGGTAGGAGGCTACACCTTC. This chain connects TRBV19 to TRBJ1-2, with D tentatively TRBD1 (6 bases). The CDR3 is 13 residues long. CDR1 and CDR2 (germline): LNHDA, SQIVND (reference sequence). The V end lost 3 bases, the J end lost 8 bases, and 13 bases lay between the germline ends.